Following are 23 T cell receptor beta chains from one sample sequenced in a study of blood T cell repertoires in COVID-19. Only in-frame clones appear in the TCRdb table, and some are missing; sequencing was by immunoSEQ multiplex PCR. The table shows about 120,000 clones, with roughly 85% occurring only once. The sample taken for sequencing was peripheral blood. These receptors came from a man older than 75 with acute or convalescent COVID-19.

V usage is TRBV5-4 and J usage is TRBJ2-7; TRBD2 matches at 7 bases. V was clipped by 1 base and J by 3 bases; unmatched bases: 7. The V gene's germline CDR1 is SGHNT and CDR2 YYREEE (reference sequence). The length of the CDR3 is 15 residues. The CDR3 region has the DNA TGTGCCAGCAGCTTGAGTAGCGGGTCCCTCTACGAGCAGTACTTC. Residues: CASSLSSGSLYEQYF.

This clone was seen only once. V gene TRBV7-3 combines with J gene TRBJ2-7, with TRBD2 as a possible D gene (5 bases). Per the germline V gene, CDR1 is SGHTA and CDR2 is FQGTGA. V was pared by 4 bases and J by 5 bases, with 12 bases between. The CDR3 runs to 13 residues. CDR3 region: CASSSGNYNEQYF. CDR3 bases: TGTGCCAGCAGCTCCGGGAATTATAACGAGCAGTACTTC.

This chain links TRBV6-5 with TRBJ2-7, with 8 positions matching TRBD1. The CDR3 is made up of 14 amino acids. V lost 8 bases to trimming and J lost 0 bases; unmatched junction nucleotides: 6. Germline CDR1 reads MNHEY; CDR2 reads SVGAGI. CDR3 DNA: TGTGCCAGCCTCGACAGGGGACGCTCCTACGAGCAGTACTTC. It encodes CASLDRGRSYEQYF.

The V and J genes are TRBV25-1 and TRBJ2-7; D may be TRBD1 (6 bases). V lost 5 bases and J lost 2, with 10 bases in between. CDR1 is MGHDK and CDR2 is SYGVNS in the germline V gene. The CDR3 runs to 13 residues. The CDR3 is CASSSGQPYEQYF. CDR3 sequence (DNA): TGTGCCAGCAGTTCCGGACAGCCCTACGAGCAGTACTTC.

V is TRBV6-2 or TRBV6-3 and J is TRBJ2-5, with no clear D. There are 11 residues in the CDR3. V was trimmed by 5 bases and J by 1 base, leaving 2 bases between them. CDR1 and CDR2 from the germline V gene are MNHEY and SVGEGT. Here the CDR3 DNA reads TGTGCCAGCAGTCTCCAAGAGACCCAGTACTTC. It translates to CASSLQETQYF.

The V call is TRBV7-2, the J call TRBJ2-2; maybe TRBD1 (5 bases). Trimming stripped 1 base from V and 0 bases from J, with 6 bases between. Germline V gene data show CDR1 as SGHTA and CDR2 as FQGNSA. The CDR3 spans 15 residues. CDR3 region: CASSLGQTNTGELFF. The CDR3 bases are TGTGCCAGCAGCTTAGGACAGACGAACACCGGGGAGCTGTTTTTT.

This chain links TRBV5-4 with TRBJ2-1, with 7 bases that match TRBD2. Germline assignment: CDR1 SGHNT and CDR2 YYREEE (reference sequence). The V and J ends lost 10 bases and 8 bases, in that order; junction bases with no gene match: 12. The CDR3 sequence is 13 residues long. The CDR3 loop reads CASIGRAKDEQFF. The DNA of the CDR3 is TGTGCCTCGATAGGGAGGGCCAAAGATGAGCAGTTCTTC.

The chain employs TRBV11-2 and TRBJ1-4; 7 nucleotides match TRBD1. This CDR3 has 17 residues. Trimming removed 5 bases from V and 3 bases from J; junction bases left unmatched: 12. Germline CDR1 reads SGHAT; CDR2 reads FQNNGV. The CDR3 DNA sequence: TGTGCCAGCAGCCCCCCCCTACAGGGGACCTCTAATGAAAAACTGTTTTTT. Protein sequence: CASSPPLQGTSNEKLFF.

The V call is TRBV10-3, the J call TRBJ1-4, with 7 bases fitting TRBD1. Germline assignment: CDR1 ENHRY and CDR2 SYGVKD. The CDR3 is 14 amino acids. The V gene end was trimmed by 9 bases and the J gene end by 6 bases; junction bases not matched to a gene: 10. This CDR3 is CAIREGGAYEKLFF. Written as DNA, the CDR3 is TGTGCCATTAGGGAAGGGGGCGCTTATGAAAAACTGTTTTTT.

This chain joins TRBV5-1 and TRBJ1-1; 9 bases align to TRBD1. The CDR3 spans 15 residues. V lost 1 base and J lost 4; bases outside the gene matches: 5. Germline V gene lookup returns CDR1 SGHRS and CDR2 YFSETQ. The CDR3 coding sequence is TGCGCCAGCAGCTTGTTATCGACAGGGGGCACTGAAGCTTTCTTT. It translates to CASSLLSTGGTEAFF. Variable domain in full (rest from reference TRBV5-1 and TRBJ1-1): KAGVTQTPRYLIKTRGQQVTLSCSPISGHRSVSWYQQTPGQGLQFLFEYFSETQRNKGNFPGRFSGRQFSNSRSEMNVSTLELGDSALYLCASSLLSTGGTEAFFGQGTRLTVV.

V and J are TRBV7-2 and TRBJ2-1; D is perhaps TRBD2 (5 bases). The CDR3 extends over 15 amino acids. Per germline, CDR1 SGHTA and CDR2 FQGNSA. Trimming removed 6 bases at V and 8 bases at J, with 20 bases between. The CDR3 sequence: CASRYRREPGYEQFF. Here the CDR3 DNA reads TGTGCCAGCAGGTATCGTAGGGAGCCGGGGTATGAGCAGTTCTTC.

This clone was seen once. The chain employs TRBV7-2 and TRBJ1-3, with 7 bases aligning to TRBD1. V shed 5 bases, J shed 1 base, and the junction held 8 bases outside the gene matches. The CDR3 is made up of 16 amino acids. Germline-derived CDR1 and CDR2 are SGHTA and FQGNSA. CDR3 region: CASSAQTTGSGNTIYF. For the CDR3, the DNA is TGTGCCAGCAGCGCACAGACGACAGGGTCTGGAAACACCATATATTTT.

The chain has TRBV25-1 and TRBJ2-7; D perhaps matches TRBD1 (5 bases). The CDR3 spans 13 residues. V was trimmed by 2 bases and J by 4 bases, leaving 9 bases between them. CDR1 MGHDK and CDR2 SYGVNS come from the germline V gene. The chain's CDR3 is CASSEGALYEQYF. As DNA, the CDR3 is TGTGCCAGCAGTGAAGGGGCCCTATACGAGCAGTACTTC.

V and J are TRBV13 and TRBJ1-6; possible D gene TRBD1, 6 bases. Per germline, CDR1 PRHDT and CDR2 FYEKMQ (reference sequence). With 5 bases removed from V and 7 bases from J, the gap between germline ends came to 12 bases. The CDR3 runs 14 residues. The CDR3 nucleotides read TGTGCCAGCAGCCAGACAGGATCCAATTCACCCCTCCACTTT. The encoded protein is CASSQTGSNSPLHF.

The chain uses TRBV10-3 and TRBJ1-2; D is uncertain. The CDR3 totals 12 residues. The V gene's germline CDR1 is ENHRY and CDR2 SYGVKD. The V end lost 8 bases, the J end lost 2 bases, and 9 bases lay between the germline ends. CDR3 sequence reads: CAIEAENYGYTF. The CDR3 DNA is TGTGCCATCGAGGCAGAGAACTATGGCTACACCTTC.

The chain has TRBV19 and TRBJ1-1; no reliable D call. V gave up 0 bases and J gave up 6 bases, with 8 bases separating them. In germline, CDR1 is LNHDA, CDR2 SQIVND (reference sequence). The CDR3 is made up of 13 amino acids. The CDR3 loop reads CASSIDLTAEAFF. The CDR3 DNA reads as TGTGCCAGTAGTATAGATTTAACAGCTGAAGCTTTCTTT.

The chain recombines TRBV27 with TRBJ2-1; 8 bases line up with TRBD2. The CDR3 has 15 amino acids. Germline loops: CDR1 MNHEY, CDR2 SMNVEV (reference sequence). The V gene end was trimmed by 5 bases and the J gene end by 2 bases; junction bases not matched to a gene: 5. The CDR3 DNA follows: TGTGCCAGCAGTCCAGATAGCGGGACCTACAATGAGCAGTTCTTC. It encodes CASSPDSGTYNEQFF.

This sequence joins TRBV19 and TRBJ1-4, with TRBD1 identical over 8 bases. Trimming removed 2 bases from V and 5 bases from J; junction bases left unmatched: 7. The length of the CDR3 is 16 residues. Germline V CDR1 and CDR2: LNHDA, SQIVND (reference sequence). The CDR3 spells CASSIYGQGWNEKLFF. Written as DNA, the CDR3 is TGTGCCAGTAGTATATATGGACAGGGATGGAATGAAAAACTGTTTTTT.

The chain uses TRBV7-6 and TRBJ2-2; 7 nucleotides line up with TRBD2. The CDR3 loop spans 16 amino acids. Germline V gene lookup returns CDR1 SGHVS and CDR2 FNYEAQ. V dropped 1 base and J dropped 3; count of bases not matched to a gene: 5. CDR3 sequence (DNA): TGTGCCAGCAGCTTAGTTCCTAGCGGTTACACCGGGGAGCTGTTTTTT. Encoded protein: CASSLVPSGYTGELFF.

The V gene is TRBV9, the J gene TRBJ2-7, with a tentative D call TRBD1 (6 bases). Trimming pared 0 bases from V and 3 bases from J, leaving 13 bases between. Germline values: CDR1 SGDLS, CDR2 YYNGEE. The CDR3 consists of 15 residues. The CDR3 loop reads CASSVGQGQIYEQYF. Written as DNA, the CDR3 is TGTGCCAGCAGCGTAGGCCAGGGGCAGATCTACGAGCAGTACTTC.

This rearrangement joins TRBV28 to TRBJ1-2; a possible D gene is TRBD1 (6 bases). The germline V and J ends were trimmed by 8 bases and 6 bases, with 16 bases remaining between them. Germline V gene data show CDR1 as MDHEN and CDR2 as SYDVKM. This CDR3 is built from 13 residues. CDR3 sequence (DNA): TGTGCCAGCCGAACCTCAACAGGGAATGGCTACACCTTC. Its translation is CASRTSTGNGYTF.

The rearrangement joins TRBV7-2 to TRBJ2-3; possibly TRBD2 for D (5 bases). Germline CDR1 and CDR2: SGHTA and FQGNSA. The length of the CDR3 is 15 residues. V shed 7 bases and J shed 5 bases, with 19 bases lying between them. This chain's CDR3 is CASTSGRLVGDTQYF. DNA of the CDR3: TGTGCCAGCACCTCGGGAAGGCTAGTGGGAGATACGCAGTATTTT.

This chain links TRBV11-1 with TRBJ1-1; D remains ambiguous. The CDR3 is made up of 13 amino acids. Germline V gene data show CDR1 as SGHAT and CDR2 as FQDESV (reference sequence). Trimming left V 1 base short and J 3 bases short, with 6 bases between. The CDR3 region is CASSLERDTEAFF. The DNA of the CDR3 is TGTGCCAGCAGCTTAGAGAGGGACACTGAAGCTTTCTTT.